This T cell receptor beta chain was captured in a study of blood T cell repertoires in COVID-19. Study at large: Acute and convalescent COVID-19 samples came from the United States, Italy and Spain. Sources were T cells, B-cell-depleted T cells, or PBMCs; the material itself was cDNA or gDNA.

Original processing notes: Amplification from reference gene primers served as the basis for estimated nucleated cell counts. Repertoires were generated with immunoSEQ multiplex PCR, while TCRdb's copy carries only in-frame clones and drops some. The V and J calls and clone size are taken from that table; D and trimming were inferred from the DNA. This table has about 140,000 clones, roughly four fifths appearing once. Trimming took 2 bases from V and 7 from J; bases not matched to a gene: 7. This CDR3 spans 14 amino acids. Germline lookup yields CDR1 SGHVS and CDR2 FQNEAQ. The chain joins TRBV7-8 to TRBJ1-2; 7 positions match TRBD1. This clonotype was obtained from a human donor in a cohort sampled during active COVID-19. The sample was peripheral blood. In DNA form, the CDR3 reads TGTGCCAGCAGCTTATTGGAGGGGGCGGGTGGCTACACCTTC. This gives the protein CASSLLEGAGGYTF.